These 8 T cell receptor beta chains were sequenced from one sample in a study of pediatric ulcerative colitis. Using immunoSEQ multiplex PCR, the repertoire was profiled, and TCRdb retains in-frame clones only, with some absent. This sample has under 70,000 clones, with about 90% found just once. Sequenced input: blood. These receptors originate from a boy aged 5-17 years who was a control in a study of pediatric ulcerative colitis.

In its sample, this clone was seen once. The CDR3 is CASSVGASGGTDTQYF. CDR3 nucleotides: TGTGCCAGCAGCGTAGGGGCCAGCGGGGGCACAGATACGCAGTATTTT. J is TRBJ2-3 and V is TRBV9, with 7 bases matching TRBD2. The V segment lost 0 bases and the J segment 1 base; nucleotides outside the gene matches: 5. CDR1 and CDR2 from the germline V gene are SGDLS and YYNGEE. The CDR3 runs to 16 residues.

The chain has TRBV6-4 and TRBJ2-5; 9 bases are a match to TRBD2. After removal of 6 bases from V and 1 base from J, the junction contained 9 bases not matched to a gene. The germline CDR1 and CDR2 sequences are MRHNA and SNTAGT. This CDR3 has 16 residues. The CDR3 loop is CASSPSAGGPQETQYF. DNA for the CDR3: TGTGCCAGCAGCCCCTCGGCGGGGGGGCCCCAAGAGACCCAGTACTTC.

The J gene is TRBJ2-7, the V gene TRBV7-2; D gene uncertain. The CDR3 totals 14 residues. CDR1 and CDR2 from the germline V gene are SGHTA and FQGNSA. With 4 bases removed from V and 3 bases from J, the gap between germline ends came to 13 bases. The DNA of the CDR3 is TGTGCCAGCAGCTATCGAAGCCCGGGCTACGAGCAGTACTTC. This encodes CASSYRSPGYEQYF.

The chain has TRBV19 and TRBJ2-1; 10 bases map to TRBD1. There are 15 residues in the CDR3. The ends lost 3 bases at V and 7 bases at J; junction bases unmatched: 6. Per germline, CDR1 LNHDA and CDR2 SQIVND (reference sequence). CDR3 DNA sequence: TGTGCCAGTAGTATCACCGGGACAGGGGAGAATGAGCAGTTCTTC. It translates to CASSITGTGENEQFF.

The rearrangement links TRBV9 to TRBJ1-2, with 9 bases that match TRBD1. CDR1 is SGDLS and CDR2 is YYNGEE in the germline V gene. This CDR3 has 15 amino acids. The ends lost 2 bases at V and 5 bases at J; junction bases unmatched: 7. CDR3 DNA sequence: TGTGCCAGCAGCGTGCGGGACAGGGTAGATTATGGCTACACCTTC. Its protein product is CASSVRDRVDYGYTF.

This clone was seen a handful of times. The V and J genes are TRBV2 and TRBJ1-2; D unclear. The CDR3 is made up of 11 amino acids. With 11 bases removed from V and 4 bases from J, the gap between germline ends came to 11 bases. Germline CDR1 is SNHLY and CDR2 is FYNNEI. CDR3 DNA: TGTGCCTCGCAGCCCCGCTATGGCTACACCTTC. Encoded protein: CASQPRYGYTF.

The chain uses TRBV10-3 and TRBJ1-2; D not resolved. V was trimmed by 0 bases and J by 8 bases, leaving 10 bases between them. CDR1 ENHRY and CDR2 SYGVKD come from the germline V gene. The CDR3 consists of 13 residues. Here the CDR3 reads CAISESSLGGYTF. CDR3 nucleotides: TGTGCCATCAGTGAGTCCAGCCTGGGGGGCTACACCTTC.

CDR3 loop: CASRGVKSPGANVLTF. The DNA for the CDR3 is TGCGCCAGCAGGGGGGTAAAATCCCCTGGGGCCAACGTCCTGACTTTC. The rearrangement joins TRBV23-1 to TRBJ2-6; D tentatively fits TRBD1 or TRBD2 (5 bases each). TRBV23-1 is reported as an ORF; its role is uncertain. Trimming took off 6 bases at V and 2 bases at J, with 14 bases between the two ends. This CDR3 has 16 residues.